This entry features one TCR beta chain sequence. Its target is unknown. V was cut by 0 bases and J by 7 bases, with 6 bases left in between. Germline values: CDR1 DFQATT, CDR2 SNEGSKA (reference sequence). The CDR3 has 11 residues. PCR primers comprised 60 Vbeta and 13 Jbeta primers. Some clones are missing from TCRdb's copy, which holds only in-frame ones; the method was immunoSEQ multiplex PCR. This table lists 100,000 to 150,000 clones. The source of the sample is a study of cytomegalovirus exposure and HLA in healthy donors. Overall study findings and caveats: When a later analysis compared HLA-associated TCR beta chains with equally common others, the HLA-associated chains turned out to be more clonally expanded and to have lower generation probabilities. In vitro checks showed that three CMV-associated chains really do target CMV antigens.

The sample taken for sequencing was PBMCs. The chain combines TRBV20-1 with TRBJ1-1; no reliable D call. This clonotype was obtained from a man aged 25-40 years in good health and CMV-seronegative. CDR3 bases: TGCAGTGCTAGAGACCTTAGTGAAGCTTTCTTT. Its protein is CSARDLSEAFF.